These 27 T cell receptor beta chains originate from one sample sequenced in a study of OX40 agonist ivuxolimab in advanced cancers. The data were produced by immunoSEQ multiplex PCR, yet TCRdb's version contains in-frame clones alone and is incomplete. The data show about 150,000 clones, 85% to 95% seen once. The starting material was CD4+ or CD8+ T cells sorted from blood, obtained in a trial of the OX40 agonist ivuxolimab. Source of these receptors: an adult with an advanced solid tumor such as melanoma, head and neck, liver or kidney cancer.

The chain recombines TRBV4-3 with TRBJ2-1, with unresolved D. Per germline, CDR1 LGHNA and CDR2 YSLEER. The CDR3 contains 15 residues. V lost 0 bases, J lost 0 bases, and 6 bases lay in between. Here the CDR3 reads CASSQDHYSYNEQFF. The CDR3 DNA sequence: TGCGCCAGCAGCCAAGATCACTACTCCTACAATGAGCAGTTCTTC.

V gene TRBV5-1 combines with J gene TRBJ1-1, with 10 bases aligning to TRBD1. CDR3 size: 15 residues. V lost 0 bases and J lost 4; bases outside the gene matches: 3. CDR1 and CDR2 (germline): SGHRS, YFSETQ. The CDR3, as DNA: TGCGCCAGCAGCTTGGGGACAGGGGGGTCCACTGAAGCTTTCTTT. Protein sequence: CASSLGTGGSTEAFF.

V is TRBV5-1 and J is TRBJ2-2, with D possibly TRBD2 on 6 matching bases. Trimming left V 4 bases short and J 0 bases short, with 10 bases between. Germline V lookup: CDR1 SGHRS, CDR2 YFSETQ. This CDR3 has 15 amino acids. CDR3 region: CASSRDSSNTGELFF. The DNA of the CDR3 is TGCGCCAGCAGCCGGGACTCCTCGAACACCGGGGAGCTGTTTTTT.

V and J are TRBV7-6 and TRBJ2-1; TRBD2 matches 7 bases. This CDR3 has 16 amino acids. Germline V gives CDR1 SGHVS, CDR2 FNYEAQ. J was trimmed by 2 bases and V by 5 bases; bases with no gene match: 9. CDR3 coding DNA: TGTGCCAGCAGCCAAAGGTGGGGGGGGACCTACAATGAGCAGTTCTTC. It yields the protein CASSQRWGGTYNEQFF.

This chain links TRBV2 with TRBJ1-5; perhaps TRBD1 as D (6 bases). The V end was cut by 5 bases, the J end by 4 bases, with 9 bases between. The germline V gene has CDR1 SNHLY and CDR2 FYNNEI. CDR3 length: 13 residues. In DNA form, the CDR3 reads TGTGCCAGCAGTACAGGGATTAATCAGCCCCAGCATTTT. As protein: CASSTGINQPQHF.

V is TRBV29-1 and J is TRBJ2-5; D perhaps matches TRBD2 (6 bases). CDR3 length equals 15 residues. Per germline, CDR1 SQVTM and CDR2 ANQGSEA. V was pared by 3 bases and J by 1 base, with 15 bases between. The CDR3 DNA is TGCAGCGTTGATTGGAGCGGGCGAACCCAAGAGACCCAGTACTTC. It encodes CSVDWSGRTQETQYF.

The J gene is TRBJ2-5, the V gene TRBV7-2, with TRBD2 as a possible D gene (5 bases). The germline gives CDR1 SGHTA, CDR2 FQGNSA. The CDR3 extends over 15 amino acids. Trimming stripped 6 bases from V and 6 bases from J, with 20 bases between. Here the CDR3 reads CASSSSAGPGKTQYF. The CDR3 DNA is TGTGCCAGCAGTTCCTCCGCCGGGCCCGGGAAGACCCAGTACTTC. Drawing the rest from reference TRBV7-2 and TRBJ2-5, the complete variable domain is GAGVSQSPSNKVTEKGKDVELRCDPISGHTALYWYRQSLGQGLEFLIYFQGNSAPDKSGLPSDRFSAERTGGSVSTLTIQRTQQEDSAVYLCASSSSAGPGKTQYFGPGTRLLVL.

The chain carries TRBV5-1 and TRBJ1-4; weak D call: TRBD1 (6 bases). Germline V gene lookup returns CDR1 SGHRS and CDR2 YFSETQ. Trimming pared 5 bases from V and 0 bases from J, leaving 8 bases between. The CDR3 loop spans 14 amino acids. The CDR3 loop is CASRGAATNEKLFF. Here the CDR3 DNA reads TGCGCCAGCAGGGGGGCAGCAACTAATGAAAAACTGTTTTTT.

The chain couples TRBV5-4 to TRBJ2-3; D uncertain. The germline V gene has CDR1 SGHNT and CDR2 YYREEE (reference sequence). V was trimmed by 2 bases and J by 1 base, leaving 14 bases between them. CDR3 length: 16 residues. Written as DNA, the CDR3 is TGTGCCAGCAGCTTCGGGTTTGCTGGGGGCACAGATACGCAGTATTTT. As protein: CASSFGFAGGTDTQYF.

The chain joins TRBV28 to TRBJ2-6, with D perhaps being TRBD1 or TRBD2 (5 bases each). V lost 7 bases and J lost 0, with 10 bases in between. Per germline, CDR1 MDHEN and CDR2 SYDVKM. The CDR3 loop spans 15 amino acids. DNA of the CDR3: TGTGCCAGCATCCCTGGGGGCTCTGGGGCCAACGTCCTGACTTTC. Translated: CASIPGGSGANVLTF. Complete variable domain (other parts from reference TRBV28 and TRBJ2-6): DVKVTQSSRYLVKRTGEKVFLECVQDMDHENMFWYRQDPGLGLRLIYFSYDVKMKEKGDIPEGYSVSREKKERFSLILESASTNQTSMYLCASIPGGSGANVLTFGAGSRLTVL.

This chain connects TRBV30 to TRBJ2-3, with D unresolved. The germline V and J ends were trimmed by 4 bases and 1 base, with 3 bases remaining between them. The germline V gene encodes CDR1 GTSNPN and CDR2 SVGIG (reference sequence). CDR3 size: 11 residues. CDR3 DNA sequence: TGTGCCTGGACCGGCACAGATACGCAGTATTTT. Translating it yields CAWTGTDTQYF.

The genes are TRBV4-3 and TRBJ1-2, with 7 nucleotides matching TRBD1. Germline loops: CDR1 LGHNA, CDR2 YSLEER. The junction had 9 bases not matched to a gene; V was cut back by 2 bases and J by 3 bases. The CDR3 is made up of 16 amino acids. CDR3 loop: CASSQFKGRGDYGYTF. CDR3 in DNA: TGCGCCAGCAGCCAATTTAAAGGCAGGGGGGACTATGGCTACACCTTC.

This chain connects TRBV20-1 to TRBJ1-1; no clear D gene. The germline V gene encodes CDR1 DFQATT and CDR2 SNEGSKA (reference sequence). This CDR3 is built from 11 residues. The CDR3 spells CRVSWGTEAFF. CDR3 nucleotides: TGCAGGGTCAGTTGGGGCACTGAAGCTTTCTTT.

The chain has TRBV7-2 and TRBJ1-5, with a weak D call TRBD1 (5 bases). The V end lost 1 base, the J end lost 6 bases, and 10 bases lay between the germline ends. Germline CDR1 SGHTA, CDR2 FQGNSA. This CDR3 is built from 14 residues. The CDR3 DNA is TGTGCCAGCAGCTTAGATCGGGGGTTTCAGCCCCAGCATTTT. It specifies CASSLDRGFQPQHF.

The sample holds one count of this clone. V is TRBV19 and J is TRBJ1-1, with a possible D match to TRBD1 (5 bases). Germline loops: CDR1 LNHDA, CDR2 SQIVND (reference sequence). Trimming took off 7 bases at V and 5 bases at J, with 20 bases between the two ends. CDR3 size: 15 residues. Here the CDR3 reads CASTRVGGMVTEAFF. The CDR3 coding sequence is TGTGCCAGTACGCGGGTGGGGGGAATGGTTACTGAAGCTTTCTTT.

The chain carries TRBV19 and TRBJ2-6; D perhaps matches TRBD1 (5 bases). Per germline, CDR1 LNHDA and CDR2 SQIVND (reference sequence). V lost 4 bases to trimming and J lost 2 bases, with 12 bases between them. CDR3 size: 16 residues. The chain's CDR3 is CASSTYSRAGANVLTF. The CDR3 bases are TGTGCCAGTAGTACCTATTCCAGGGCTGGGGCCAACGTCCTGACTTTC.

V and J are TRBV15 and TRBJ1-2, with 8 bases identical to TRBD1. This CDR3 region has 15 residues. Looked up from germline, CDR1 is LNHNV and CDR2 is YYDKDF (reference sequence). V shed 0 bases, J shed 8 bases, and the junction held 8 bases outside the gene matches. CDR3 sequence: CATSRDPLTGGGYTF. The CDR3 bases are TGTGCCACCAGCAGAGATCCCTTAACAGGGGGAGGCTACACCTTC.

V and J are TRBV9 and TRBJ1-5; tentatively, D is TRBD1 (6 bases). Trimming pared 4 bases from V and 6 bases from J, leaving 17 bases between. The CDR3 has 15 amino acids. CDR1 SGDLS and CDR2 YYNGEE come from the germline V gene. DNA of the CDR3: TGTGCCAGCAGCACCGTGGACAGTCCCAGTCAGCCCCAGCATTTT. This codes for CASSTVDSPSQPQHF.

In this sample, this clone turned up a few times. The V and J genes are TRBV5-1 and TRBJ2-3, with TRBD2 matching over 11 bases. This CDR3 contains 15 residues. The germline CDR1 and CDR2 sequences are SGHRS and YFSETQ. V shed 4 bases, J shed 3 bases, and the junction held 4 bases outside the gene matches. CDR3 loop: CASSPLAGGTDTQYF. DNA for the CDR3: TGCGCCAGCAGCCCGCTAGCGGGAGGAACAGATACGCAGTATTTT.

The chain couples TRBV19 to TRBJ1-2; D is possibly TRBD1 (5 bases). V lost 5 bases to trimming and J lost 2 bases, with 9 bases between them. Germline V gene lookup returns CDR1 LNHDA and CDR2 SQIVND (reference sequence). This CDR3 is 13 amino acids long. CDR3 DNA sequence: TGTGCCAGTAGTCACAGGAACAACTATGGCTACACCTTC. It codes for CASSHRNNYGYTF.

V and J are TRBV7-2 and TRBJ2-3; maybe TRBD2 (6 bases). Germline assignment: CDR1 SGHTA and CDR2 FQGNSA. The CDR3 has 13 amino acids. Trimming left V 3 bases short and J 7 bases short, with 11 bases between. The CDR3 DNA follows: TGTGCCAGCAGCTTGGGGACTCCTAATACGCAGTATTTT. Encoded protein: CASSLGTPNTQYF.

This chain joins TRBV10-3 and TRBJ2-1; 9 positions agree with TRBD2. The CDR3 consists of 15 residues. V lost 6 bases to trimming and J lost 6 bases; unmatched junction nucleotides: 9. The germline V gene has CDR1 ENHRY and CDR2 SYGVKD. The CDR3 DNA follows: TGTGCCATCAGGGATAGCGGGAGTATCCTCAATGAGCAGTTCTTC. Translation gives CAIRDSGSILNEQFF.

The V call is TRBV4-3, the J call TRBJ2-7; D gene ambiguous. Looked up from germline, CDR1 is LGHNA and CDR2 is YSLEER. The CDR3 is 15 amino acids. V was cut by 0 bases and J by 5 bases, with 14 bases left in between. CDR3 residues: CASSQDVRLQNEQYF. The CDR3, as DNA: TGCGCCAGCAGCCAAGATGTACGGTTGCAGAACGAGCAGTACTTC.

The genes are TRBV4-1 and TRBJ2-7, with 7 bases identical to TRBD2. V was clipped by 2 bases and J by 5 bases; unmatched bases: 9. The CDR3 contains 15 residues. Germline loops: CDR1 MGHRA, CDR2 YSYEKL. Here the CDR3 reads CASSQFVAGKNEQYF. CDR3 DNA sequence: TGCGCCAGCAGCCAATTTGTAGCGGGTAAGAACGAGCAGTACTTC.

J is TRBJ1-2 and V is TRBV5-1; 7 bases map to TRBD1. V was clipped by 4 bases and J by 5 bases; unmatched bases: 14. The CDR3 spans 16 residues. Germline CDR1 and CDR2: SGHRS and YFSETQ. The CDR3 loop is CASSDGQEISRYGYTF. CDR3 DNA: TGCGCCAGCAGCGACGGACAGGAGATCTCTAGGTATGGCTACACCTTC.

The chain has TRBV7-9 and TRBJ1-2; maybe TRBD1 (6 bases). This CDR3 comprises 14 residues. V dropped 1 base and J dropped 7 bases, with 13 bases sitting between them. The germline CDR1 and CDR2 sequences are SEHNR and FQNEAQ (reference sequence). CDR3 in DNA: TGTGCCAGCAGCTTAGAGCAGAACAGGGTTGGCTACACCTTC. Encoded protein: CASSLEQNRVGYTF. The full variable domain, in which reference TRBV7-9 and TRBJ1-2 provide the parts outside the CDR3, is DTGVSQNPRHKITKRGQNVTFRCDPISEHNRLYWYRQTLGQGPEFLTYFQNEAQLEKSRLLSDRFSAERPKGSFSTLEIQRTEQGDSAMYLCASSLEQNRVGYTFGSGTRLTVV.

The chain employs TRBV7-3 and TRBJ1-1, with D possibly matching TRBD1 (5 bases). Trimming took 3 bases from V and 4 from J, leaving 9 bases between them. Germline values: CDR1 SGHTA, CDR2 FQGTGA. This CDR3 has 13 residues. CDR3 amino acids: CASSFSRGTEAFF. As DNA, the CDR3 is TGTGCCAGCAGCTTCTCTAGGGGCACTGAAGCTTTCTTT.